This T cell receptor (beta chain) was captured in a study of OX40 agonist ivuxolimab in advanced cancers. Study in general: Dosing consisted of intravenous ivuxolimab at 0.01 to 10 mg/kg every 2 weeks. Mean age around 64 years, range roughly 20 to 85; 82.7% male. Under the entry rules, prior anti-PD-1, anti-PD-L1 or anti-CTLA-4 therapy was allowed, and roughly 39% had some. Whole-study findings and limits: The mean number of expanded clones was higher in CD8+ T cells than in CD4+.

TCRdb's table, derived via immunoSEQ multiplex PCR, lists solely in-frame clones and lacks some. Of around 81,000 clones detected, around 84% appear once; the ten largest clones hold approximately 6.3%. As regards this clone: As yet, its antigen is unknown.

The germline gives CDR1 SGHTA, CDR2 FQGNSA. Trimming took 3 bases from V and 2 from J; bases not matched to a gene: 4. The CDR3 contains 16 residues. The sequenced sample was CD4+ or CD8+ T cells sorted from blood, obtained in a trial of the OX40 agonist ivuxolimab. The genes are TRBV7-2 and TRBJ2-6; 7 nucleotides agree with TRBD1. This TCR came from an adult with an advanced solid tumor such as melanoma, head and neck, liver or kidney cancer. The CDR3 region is CASSLTGTTGANVLTF. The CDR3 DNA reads TGTGCCAGCAGCTTGACAGGGACCACTGGGGCCAACGTCCTGACTTTC.